This T cell receptor (beta chain) was found in a study of T cell responses to AZD1222 COVID-19 vaccine (dated by TCRdb to the early 2020s). Regarding the complete study: AZD1222 recipients with second doses at about 4 weeks or about 12 weeks were pooled, because spike-specific TCR depth and breadth did not differ between schedules. A total of roughly 240 trial participants underwent TCR sequencing, of whom some 210 received two doses of AZD1222 and about 25 received two doses of the MenACWY control vaccine. Enrollment into the trials was organized by age into subgroups of 18-55, 56-69 and 70-plus years, and those subgroups contained roughly 150, 30 and 60 TCR-sequenced participants, respectively. Study-wide findings and limitations: Because no day 14 peak-response samples were available, the repertoires could be characterized only after the peak T cell response. A significant rise in spike-specific TCR breadth and depth was observed after two AZD1222 doses relative to day 0 and relative to MenACWY recipients. In the small 56-69-year group, the increase in depth fell short of significance, most likely because of low power. The vaccine-associated CD4 TCRs covered the entire spike protein, and the dominant responses fell in regions 160-218 and 743-854. Conclusions about previously exposed vaccinees are limited because only a handful of AZD1222 recipients were SARS-CoV-2 seropositive at baseline. Participants were mostly white British, with more females than males. The authors suggested clonal diversity may have been underestimated. Reportedly, close to half of the unique spike-specific TCRs recognized epitopes lying outside the regions that are mutated in the B.1.351 and B.1.1.7 variants.

Remarks on this clone: There is no known antigen for this receptor. No much larger clonotype is one base removed from it; base qualities were not supplied.

Germline trimming: 1 base from V, 11 bases from J; junction bases outside gene matches: 8. Via the germline V gene, CDR1 is SGHVS and CDR2 FQNEAQ. The CDR3 sequence holds 14 residues, the cysteine and phenylalanine included. Only the CDR3 DNA stays, 42 bases, in frame from base 1. The CDR3 regions of human TCRbeta chains were subjected to immunosequencing. The authors processed their data as follows. Repertoire TCRs were checked for matches against a reference library of SARS-CoV-2-specific TCRs that had been generated using the MIRA antigen-specificity platform. Breadth was defined as the fraction of unique TCRs that were SARS-CoV-2-associated. Depth was defined as the fraction of total T cells that were SARS-CoV-2-associated. Using the MIRA data, every spike-specific TCR was mapped to the spike region that the TCR reacted to and assigned to either a CD4 or a CD8 class. Log10-transformed breadth and depth values were compared by one-way ANOVA with Sidak's multiple comparisons tests. TCRdb carries this immuneACCESS record with in-frame sequences only. Its versions omit some clonotypes, under half of them owing to an unresolved V gene in the studies checked, with the rest unexplained. D and trimming come from the DNA, and the V and J calls and clone size come from that table. The table for this sample lists around 130,000 clones; over 75% of them were counted only once. The ten most abundant clones make up approximately 8.5% of the sample.

In the paper's terms, the time point label means: baseline before first vaccination. The vaccinee samples were drawn from two UK trials, COV001 and COV002, one of which was a single-blind randomized controlled phase 2/3 trial testing AZD1222 (ChAdOx1 nCoV-19) in healthy adults. Trial participant PBMC samples were collected at day 0 and day 28 after the second dose for TCRbeta chain sequencing. This receptor was identified in an adult in good health. Sequencing used peripheral blood, obtained on day 0 of AZD1222 vaccination. Here the chain combines TRBV7-8 and TRBJ2-1; a stretch of 7 junction bases matches TRBD2. The CDR3 region reads CASSLEGGSSKQFF. The bases read TGTGCCAGCAGCTTAGAGGGCGGGAGCTCAAAGCAGTTCTTC. Where the CDR3 stops, the reference TRBV7-8 and TRBJ2-1 genes take over; the full variable domain is GAGVSQSPRYKVAKRGQDVALRCDPISGHVSLFWYQQALGQGPEFLTYFQNEAQLDKSGLPSDRFFAERPEGSVSTLKIQRTQQEDSAVYLCASSLEGGSSKQFFGPGTRLTVL.